This T cell receptor (beta chain) came from a study of cytomegalovirus exposure and HLA in healthy donors. PCR primers comprised 60 Vbeta and 13 Jbeta primers. Clones were sequenced by immunoSEQ multiplex PCR, and TCRdb holds only the in-frame ones, with some missing. This table has 130,000 or so clones, roughly 81% appearing once. Of note for this clone: Antigen: not known.

Study observations and caveats: It emerged from a later analysis that several of the most significant clusters appeared to be linked to common viral pathogens. Reported findings show TCR beta sequences accurately forecast HLA-A and HLA-B alleles in most subjects. Among immune exposure information, only CMV serostatus was available.

The germline V and J ends were trimmed by 0 bases and 0 bases, with 5 bases remaining between them. Germline CDR1 and CDR2: SGHNT and YYREEE (reference sequence). This CDR3 contains 14 residues. Sequenced material: PBMCs. The clonotype was recovered from a female donor in good health and CMV-seronegative. This chain uses TRBV5-4 with TRBJ2-3, with D perhaps TRBD2 (5 bases). The CDR3 loop reads CASSLAGSTDTQYF. The CDR3, as DNA: TGTGCCAGCAGCTTGGCGGGGAGCACAGATACGCAGTATTTT.